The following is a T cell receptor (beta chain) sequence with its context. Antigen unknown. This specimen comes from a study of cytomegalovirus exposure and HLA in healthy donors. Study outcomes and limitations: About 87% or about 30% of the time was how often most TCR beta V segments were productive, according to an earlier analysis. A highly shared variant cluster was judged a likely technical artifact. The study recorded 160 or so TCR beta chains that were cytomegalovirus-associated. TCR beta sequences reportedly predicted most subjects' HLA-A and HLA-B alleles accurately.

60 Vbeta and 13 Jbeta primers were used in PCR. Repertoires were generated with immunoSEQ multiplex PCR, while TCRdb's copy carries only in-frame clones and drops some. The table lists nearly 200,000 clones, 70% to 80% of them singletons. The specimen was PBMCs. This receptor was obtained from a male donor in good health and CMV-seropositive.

This CDR3 reads CASSATPGQGFGYTF. The DNA for the CDR3 is TGTGCCAGCAGCGCGACCCCGGGACAGGGCTTTGGCTACACCTTC. V is TRBV9 and J is TRBJ1-2, with 9 bases fitting TRBD1. Germline trimming cut 3 bases from V and 7 bases from J; bases unmatched to any gene: 10. The CDR3 loop spans 15 amino acids. Germline-derived CDR1 and CDR2 are SGDLS and YYNGEE.